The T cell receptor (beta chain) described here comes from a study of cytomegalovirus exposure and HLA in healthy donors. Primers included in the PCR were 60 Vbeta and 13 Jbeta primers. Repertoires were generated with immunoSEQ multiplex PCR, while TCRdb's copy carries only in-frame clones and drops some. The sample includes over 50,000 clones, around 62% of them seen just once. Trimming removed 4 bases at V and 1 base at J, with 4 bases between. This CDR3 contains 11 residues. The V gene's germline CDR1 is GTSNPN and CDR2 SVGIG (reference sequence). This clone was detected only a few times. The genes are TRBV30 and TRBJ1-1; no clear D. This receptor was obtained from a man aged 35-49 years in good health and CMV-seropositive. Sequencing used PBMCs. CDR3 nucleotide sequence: TGTGCCTGGACCAAGAACACTGAAGCTTTCTTT. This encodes CAWTKNTEAFF.